This T cell receptor (beta chain) came from a study of shared clonotypes between healthy human individuals. Study-wide background: A donor's plate count was three for CD4 naive and three for CD4 memory; CD8 naive had two and CD8 memory one.

V was clipped by 7 bases and J by 1 base; unmatched bases: 4. CDR1 is MNHNY and CDR2 is SVGAGI in the germline V gene (reference sequence). The CDR3 length is 15 residues. Sequenced by immunoSEQ multiplex PCR; TCRdb stores in-frame clones only, minus some. This repertoire shows about 1 million clones, approximately 76% found once; its top ten account for approximately 1.5%. The rearrangement joins TRBV6-6 to TRBJ2-2; 9 bases fit TRBD1. Material for sequencing was memory CD4+ T cells sorted from blood. Regarding subset: CD45RA-negative fraction. The TCR sequence derives from a man aged 18 to 35 in good health. The CDR3 nucleotides read TGTGCCAGCAAAACGGGACAGGGGAACACCGGGGAGCTGTTTTTT. This gives the protein CASKTGQGNTGELFF.